What follows are 26 T cell receptor beta chains derived from one specimen sequenced in a study of blood T cell repertoires in COVID-19. Using immunoSEQ multiplex PCR, the repertoire was profiled, and TCRdb retains in-frame clones only, with some absent. The sample consists of about 250,000 clones, 85% to 90% of them appearing once. The sequenced sample was peripheral blood. The receptor source for this set is a woman aged 55-70 years with COVID-19, enrolled during active disease.

This clone turned up a few times. This chain connects TRBV7-8 to TRBJ2-5; D gene unclear. Trimming pared 1 base from V and 1 base from J, leaving 7 bases between. The V gene's germline CDR1 is SGHVS and CDR2 FQNEAQ. The CDR3 has 14 residues. The CDR3 DNA is TGTGCCAGCAGCTTAGGGCTCGCCCAAGAGACCCAGTACTTC. Translation gives CASSLGLAQETQYF.

This clone has only one observation. J is TRBJ1-5 and V is TRBV19, with 10 bases aligning to TRBD1. Germline values: CDR1 LNHDA, CDR2 SQIVND (reference sequence). The CDR3 loop spans 18 amino acids. The V gene end was trimmed by 6 bases and the J gene end by 0 bases; junction bases not matched to a gene: 11. The DNA of the CDR3 is TGTGCCAGTAGGACTAATATGGACAGGGGGATTAGCAATCAGCCCCAGCATTTT. This gives the protein CASRTNMDRGISNQPQHF.

This clone occurred a few times. The J gene is TRBJ1-2, the V gene TRBV10-3; 10 bases line up with TRBD1. CDR1 and CDR2 from the germline V gene are ENHRY and SYGVKD. Unmatched junction bases numbered 13, after V lost 8 bases and J lost 7 bases. The CDR3 runs to 15 residues. Here the CDR3 reads CAIGKETGGLSGYTF. The CDR3 coding sequence is TGTGCCATCGGAAAGGAGACAGGGGGCCTGAGTGGCTACACCTTC.

This clone has more than one count but fewer than ten. The chain is built from TRBV2 and TRBJ2-1; possible D gene TRBD1, 6 bases. Germline V gives CDR1 SNHLY, CDR2 FYNNEI. The V end lost 4 bases, the J end lost 9 bases, and 16 bases lay between the germline ends. CDR3 size: 14 residues. CDR3 nucleotides: TGTGCCAGCAGTGGGTTCGGTGGGGGCATTGAGCAGTTCTTC. Translation: CASSGFGGGIEQFF.

CDR3 in amino acids: CASRGRDRAFGYTF. The CDR3 DNA sequence: TGTGCCAGCAGGGGCCGGGACAGGGCTTTTGGCTACACCTTC. This chain links TRBV5-8 with TRBJ1-2, with 9 bases lining up with TRBD1. The germline gives CDR1 SGHTS, CDR2 YDEGEE. The CDR3 is made up of 14 amino acids. J lost 7 bases, V lost 5 bases, and 9 bases had no gene match.

The gene calls are TRBV9 and TRBJ1-2; D uncertain. The CDR3 loop spans 12 amino acids. The germline V gene encodes CDR1 SGDLS and CDR2 YYNGEE. V dropped 4 bases and J dropped 8 bases, with 12 bases sitting between them. CDR3 DNA: TGTGCCAGCAGCCCCGGACTGCTCGGCTACACCTTC. As protein: CASSPGLLGYTF.

The count of this clone is one. The chain is built from TRBV11-1 and TRBJ1-1; TRBD1 agrees at 10 bases. CDR3 length: 14 amino acids. In germline, CDR1 is SGHAT, CDR2 FQDESV (reference sequence). V lost 4 bases to trimming and J lost 3 bases; unmatched junction nucleotides: 2. CDR3 DNA: TGTGCCAGCAGCTCGGGACAGGGGTACACTGAAGCTTTCTTT. Translated, it gives CASSSGQGYTEAFF.

J is TRBJ1-2 and V is TRBV7-2; D perhaps matches TRBD1 (5 bases). The CDR3 totals 16 residues. Germline values: CDR1 SGHTA, CDR2 FQGNSA. The ends were cut back, 3 bases at V and 5 bases at J, with 19 bases in the middle. This chain's CDR3 is CASSLDLLRGQYGYTF. DNA of the CDR3: TGTGCCAGCAGCTTGGACCTTCTGCGGGGCCAATATGGCTACACCTTC.

This clone was observed once. CDR3 loop: CASTLFSRYSNQPQHF. CDR3 in DNA: TGTGCCAGCACTCTTTTTTCTCGTTATAGCAATCAGCCCCAGCATTTT. V gene TRBV6-6 combines with J gene TRBJ1-5; unclear D gene. In germline, CDR1 is MNHNY, CDR2 SVGAGI (reference sequence). V shed 7 bases and J shed 0 bases, with 16 bases lying between them. This CDR3 is 16 amino acids long.

The gene calls are TRBV4-3 and TRBJ1-1; D is undetermined. Germline V gene data show CDR1 as LGHNA and CDR2 as YSLEER. V was shortened by 0 bases and J by 4 bases, with 12 bases between the two germline ends. CDR3 length: 15 amino acids. CDR3 region: CASSQDAHGGTEAFF. In DNA form, the CDR3 reads TGCGCCAGCAGCCAAGACGCTCACGGTGGCACTGAAGCTTTCTTT.

The chain carries TRBV7-9 and TRBJ1-2; 7 positions match TRBD1. V shed 1 base and J 8 bases; nucleotides not matched to a gene: 7. Germline CDR1 is SEHNR and CDR2 is FQNEAQ (reference sequence). The length of the CDR3 is 14 residues. This CDR3 is CASSLVTGSEGYTF. The CDR3 DNA follows: TGTGCCAGCAGCTTAGTGACAGGGTCGGAAGGCTACACCTTC.

V usage is TRBV2 and J usage is TRBJ1-5; 10 positions agree with TRBD1. V dropped 5 bases and J dropped 5; count of bases not matched to a gene: 6. Per the germline V gene, CDR1 is SNHLY and CDR2 is FYNNEI. CDR3 length equals 15 residues. CDR3: CASSSDRGGHQPQHF. CDR3 nucleotide sequence: TGTGCCAGCAGTTCGGACAGGGGGGGCCATCAGCCCCAGCATTTT.

The chain carries TRBV6-2 or TRBV6-3 and TRBJ1-1, with D unresolved. Looked up from germline, CDR1 is MNHEY and CDR2 is SVGEGT. The CDR3 extends over 17 amino acids. Deletions cut 6 bases from V and 2 bases from J, with 22 bases between. The DNA of the CDR3 is TGTGCCAGCAGCCCTCAACTTGGGAGGATATACAACACTGAAGCTTTCTTT. Its translation is CASSPQLGRIYNTEAFF.

V and J are TRBV18 and TRBJ2-2; 10 bases line up with TRBD1. Germline V gene data show CDR1 as KGHSH and CDR2 as LQKENI. The V and J ends lost 5 bases and 0 bases, in that order; junction bases with no gene match: 6. The CDR3 is 17 amino acids. CDR3: CASSAGQGVSNTGELFF. For the CDR3, the DNA is TGTGCCAGCTCAGCTGGACAGGGGGTATCGAACACCGGGGAGCTGTTTTTT.

J is TRBJ2-7 and V is TRBV30; TRBD1 aligns across 9 bases. The CDR3 loop spans 13 amino acids. Germline values: CDR1 GTSNPN, CDR2 SVGIG (reference sequence). V was clipped by 5 bases and J by 6 bases; unmatched bases: 8. CDR3 region: CAWDGQGLGEQYF. The CDR3 DNA is TGTGCCTGGGACGGACAGGGGTTAGGCGAGCAGTACTTC. The variable domain in full, completed from reference TRBV30 and TRBJ2-7, reads SQTIHQWPATLVQPVGSPLSLECTVEGTSNPNLYWYRQAAGRGLQLLFYSVGIGQISSEVPQNLSASRPQDRQFILSSKKLLLSDSGFYLCAWDGQGLGEQYFGPGTRLTVT.

The chain combines TRBV5-4 with TRBJ2-7; 8 nucleotides align to TRBD2. This CDR3 comprises 16 residues. Germline CDR1 reads SGHNT; CDR2 reads YYREEE (reference sequence). Trimming took 2 bases from V and 5 from J; bases not matched to a gene: 12. CDR3 protein: CASSFGGAWGHHEQYF. The CDR3 nucleotides are TGTGCCAGCAGCTTCGGGGGGGCCTGGGGTCATCACGAGCAGTACTTC.

The rearrangement joins TRBV6-2 or TRBV6-3 to TRBJ1-1; D may be TRBD1 (6 bases). Germline V lookup: CDR1 MNHEY, CDR2 SVGEGT. Trimming left V 0 bases short and J 7 bases short, with 12 bases between. The CDR3 has 14 residues. The CDR3 nucleotides read TGTGCCAGCAGTTACTCGCAGGGGTCGGATGAAGCTTTCTTT. Amino acid sequence: CASSYSQGSDEAFF.

The genes are TRBV19 and TRBJ1-5; possibly TRBD1 for D (5 bases). Germline V CDR1 and CDR2: LNHDA, SQIVND (reference sequence). The CDR3 runs to 12 residues. Trimming stripped 5 bases from V and 6 bases from J, with 8 bases between. This chain's CDR3 is CASSGASQPQHF. CDR3 in DNA: TGTGCCAGTAGTGGGGCTAGTCAGCCCCAGCATTTT.

This clone was found once. The chain uses TRBV5-1 and TRBJ1-1; a weak D match, TRBD1 (6 bases). CDR1 and CDR2 (germline): SGHRS, YFSETQ. The CDR3 spans 15 residues. V shed 0 bases and J shed 2 bases, with 11 bases lying between them. The CDR3 is CASSLGSGHNTEAFF. The CDR3 coding sequence is TGCGCCAGCAGCTTGGGATCGGGACATAACACTGAAGCTTTCTTT.

This clone came up once. CDR3 DNA sequence: TGTGCCAGCAGCCGCGGGAGTCCGGGACAGGGTAATTCACCCCTCCACTTT. Amino acid sequence: CASSRGSPGQGNSPLHF. V gene TRBV7-8 combines with J gene TRBJ1-6; TRBD1 matches 9 bases. With V trimmed by 5 bases and J by 6 bases, 11 bases remained unmatched. The CDR3 covers 17 residues. Germline assignment: CDR1 SGHVS and CDR2 FQNEAQ.

This chain uses TRBV7-2 with TRBJ2-3; 10 positions agree with TRBD2. J lost 0 bases, V lost 5 bases, and 14 bases had no gene match. CDR3 size: 19 residues. Germline V gene data show CDR1 as SGHTA and CDR2 as FQGNSA. The CDR3 DNA is TGTGCCAGCAGCGCCCAGGGGCTAGCGGGGGCCCCTAGCACAGATACGCAGTATTTT. This sequence encodes CASSAQGLAGAPSTDTQYF.

The chain joins TRBV25-1 to TRBJ1-2; 7 positions agree with TRBD1. V shed 5 bases and J 3 bases; nucleotides not matched to a gene: 3. Germline-derived CDR1 and CDR2 are MGHDK and SYGVNS. The CDR3 runs 13 residues. CDR3 sequence reads: CASSTDRDYGYTF. The DNA of the CDR3 is TGTGCCAGCAGTACAGACAGGGACTATGGCTACACCTTC.

The chain combines TRBV15 with TRBJ1-2; possibly TRBD1 for D (5 bases). CDR3 length equals 13 residues. CDR1 and CDR2 (germline): LNHNV, YYDKDF (reference sequence). Trimming shortened V by 0 bases and J by 4 bases, and 6 bases separated the two germline ends. The CDR3: CATSRDGAYGYTF. Written as DNA, the CDR3 is TGTGCCACCAGCAGAGATGGGGCCTATGGCTACACCTTC.

This chain connects TRBV3-1 (or the pseudogene TRBV3-2) to TRBJ2-7; D might be TRBD1 (5 bases). Germline-derived CDR1 and CDR2 are LGHDT and YNNKEL (reference sequence). CDR3 length: 14 amino acids. V was cut by 1 base and J by 3 bases, with 10 bases left in between. As DNA, the CDR3 is TGTGCCAGCAGCCAAGGTCCAGGGCTCTACGAGCAGTACTTC. Residues: CASSQGPGLYEQYF.

As DNA, the CDR3 is TGTGCCAGCAGTTACCAGGGGTGGGAGACCCAGTACTTC. This gives the protein CASSYQGWETQYF. J is TRBJ2-5 and V is TRBV6-2 or TRBV6-3; weak D call: TRBD1 (6 bases). In germline, CDR1 is MNHEY, CDR2 SVGEGT. V was clipped by 2 bases and J by 5 bases, with 9 bases between them. This CDR3 is 13 amino acids long.

The chain has TRBV7-2 and TRBJ2-3; 9 nucleotides align to TRBD1. This CDR3 spans 15 amino acids. After removal of 1 base from V and 6 bases from J, the junction contained 5 bases not matched to a gene. Germline CDR1 is SGHTA and CDR2 is FQGNSA. This CDR3 reads CASSLETGGIDTQYF. The CDR3 nucleotides read TGTGCCAGCAGCTTAGAGACAGGGGGAATCGATACGCAGTATTTT.